This T cell receptor (beta chain) was found in a study of blood T cell repertoires in COVID-19. Study summary: Acute-phase and convalescent COVID-19 samples originated in the United States, Italy and Spain. PBMCs, B-cell-depleted T cells, or T cells provided the cDNA or gDNA that made up the material.

Comments on this clone: The sample has other DNA sequences that encode this CDR3 too.

In the original analysis: Amplification with reference gene primers provided the estimates of nucleated cell counts. The repertoire was sequenced with immunoSEQ multiplex PCR; TCRdb's copy has only in-frame clones and lacks some. Clone size and V and J calls were adopted from that table, with D and trimming inferred from the DNA. Here the sample spans 200,000 to 300,000 clones, about 85% being singletons. The CDR3 has 15 residues. V shed 1 base and J 4 bases; nucleotides not matched to a gene: 4. Germline V gene sequence: CDR1 LGHDT, CDR2 YNNKEL (reference sequence). The material sequenced was peripheral blood. This TCR was recovered from a man aged 30 to 39 who had recovered from COVID-19. The rearrangement uses TRBV3-1 (or the pseudogene TRBV3-2) and TRBJ1-2; 9 bases are a match to TRBD1. CDR3 nucleotides: TGTGCCAGCAGCCAAGGGACAGGGGAGCGCTATGGCTACACCTTC. This gives the protein CASSQGTGERYGYTF.